This T cell receptor (beta chain) was sequenced during a study of T cell responses to AZD1222 COVID-19 vaccine. General study findings and limits: Regions left unmutated in variants are reportedly the target of nearly half of spike-specific TCRs. Receipt of two AZD1222 doses was followed by a rise in Spike-specific TCR breadth and depth. White British ancestry dominated among donors, who included more females, and clonal diversity was possibly underestimated.

The CDR3 runs to 15 residues. Per germline, CDR1 KGHSH and CDR2 LQKENI. J lost 2 bases, V lost 5 bases, and 4 bases had no gene match. Assay: immunoSEQ multiplex PCR; the TCRdb copy retains only in-frame clones and omits some. The data hold approximately 110,000 clones, with more than 75% observed a single time. For this clone: Its antigen is as yet unknown.

Sequencing used peripheral blood, obtained on day 0 of AZD1222 vaccination. The sequence came from an adult in good health. The rearrangement joins TRBV18 to TRBJ2-2; TRBD1 matches 8 bases. The CDR3 region is CASSTTGVNTGELFF. The CDR3 DNA reads TGTGCCAGCTCAACGACAGGGGTTAACACCGGGGAGCTGTTTTTT.